This TCR beta chain was obtained from a study of cytomegalovirus exposure and HLA in healthy donors. Produced via immunoSEQ multiplex PCR; TCRdb's table is partial and in-frame only. The sample has 90,000 or so clones, about 85% seen once. Germline V gives CDR1 MNHNY, CDR2 SVGAGI (reference sequence). The CDR3 is 15 residues long. Trimming left V 6 bases short and J 1 base short, with 15 bases between. Sequences were obtained from PBMCs. The receptor was isolated from a man younger than 35 in good health and CMV-seropositive. This chain connects TRBV6-6 to TRBJ1-1; unclear D gene. The CDR3 DNA sequence: TGTGCCAGCAGAAGGCCCGAGGCCTCGAACACTGAAGCTTTCTTT. Protein product: CASRRPEASNTEAFF.